This entry describes one TCR beta chain. Antigen specificity is unknown. Profiled with immunoSEQ multiplex PCR; TCRdb holds only in-frame clones, not every one. The sample lists about 71,000 clones, 60% to 80% occurring once. The sample belongs to a study of OX40 agonist ivuxolimab in advanced cancers. Turning to the study itself: Patients received the agonistic anti-OX40 (CD134) antibody ivuxolimab. Every patient in dose escalation had hepatocellular carcinoma, melanoma, renal cell or head and neck cancer. Partial responses were recorded for three patients, including one with hepatocellular carcinoma and two with cutaneous melanoma. General observations from the study: Among the nonresponders, some also had low normalized T-cell clonal expansion.

The receptor's source is an adult with an advanced solid tumor such as melanoma, head and neck, liver or kidney cancer. The sequences come from CD4+ or CD8+ T cells sorted from blood, collected in a trial of the OX40 agonist ivuxolimab.

CDR3 sequence (DNA): TGTGCCAGCAGCCACAGCTACAGGGGGGGTTTCGGGTATGGAGAGACCCAGTACTTC. It translates to CASSHSYRGGFGYGETQYF. J is TRBJ2-5 and V is TRBV14, with D perhaps matching TRBD1 (8 bases). Germline values: CDR1 SGHDN, CDR2 FVKESK. The germline V and J ends were trimmed by 3 bases and 4 bases, with 27 bases remaining between them. This CDR3 has 19 residues.